This T cell receptor (beta chain) originates from a study of blood T cell repertoires in COVID-19. Those enrolled, adults aged 18 to 89 years, came from about two dozen US areas. Clones were sequenced by immunoSEQ multiplex PCR, and TCRdb holds only the in-frame ones, with some missing. The sample carries about 220,000 clones, more than 80% recorded once. The CDR3 length is 17 residues. V was clipped by 0 bases and J by 0 bases, with 15 bases between them. Germline values: CDR1 SGDLS, CDR2 YYNGEE. This chain uses TRBV9 with TRBJ1-2; D is perhaps TRBD1 (6 bases). The sequence came from a woman between 35 and 50 years old with acute COVID-19. The sample was PBMCs or T cells enriched from blood (not recorded which). The CDR3 loop reads CASSVGGPGASNYGYTF. The CDR3 DNA is TGTGCCAGCAGCGTAGGGGGGCCAGGGGCGTCTAACTATGGCTACACCTTC.